Described below is a single T cell receptor (beta chain) sequence and its context. This CDR3 spans 14 amino acids. Per germline, CDR1 LGHDT and CDR2 YNNKEL (reference sequence). V shed 4 bases and J shed 3 bases, with 13 bases lying between them. Clones were sequenced by immunoSEQ multiplex PCR, and TCRdb holds only the in-frame ones, with some missing. The repertoire includes about 180,000 clones, almost 90% of them detected once, and approximately 10% sits in the top ten. The data were taken from a study of T cell responses to AZD1222 COVID-19 vaccine. The chain uses TRBV3-1 (or the pseudogene TRBV3-2) and TRBJ2-7; either TRBD1 or TRBD2 may fit D (5 bases each). Sequenced here: peripheral blood, sampled 28 days after the second AZD1222 dose. The TCR was taken from an adult who received the AZD1222 COVID-19 vaccine. The CDR3 DNA reads as TGTGCCAGCAGCCCCCAGGATGGGGGCTACGAGCAGTACTTC. Amino acids: CASSPQDGGYEQYF.